A single sample is the source of the 27 T cell receptor beta chains below, sequenced in a study of regulatory T cells in long-lasting Graves disease. Both iRepertoire HTBI primers and Arm-PCR of CDR3 regions were used to build the TCR beta libraries. TCRdb reprocessed the multiplex PCR reads with MiXCR, giving one entry per CDR3 protein. The table has 600,000 to 650,000 distinct CDR3 sequences, under 20% seen once. Time point noted: newly diagnosed GD, antithyroid drugs for less than 3 months. Scientists built the TCR library using RNA that was extracted from PBMCs. This sample also belongs to another study, concerning T cells in Graves' hyperthyroidism and ophthalmopathy.

Sequencing used peripheral blood mononuclear cells (PBMCs), obtained at new diagnosis, from a patient treated with antithyroid drugs. These receptors were collected from a woman aged 25 to 45 with Graves disease.

With regard to this clonotype: A much larger clone lies a single base off, so this may be a read error. This sequence joins TRBV6-2 or TRBV6-3 and TRBJ2-1; a weak D match, TRBD2 (5 bases). Looked up from germline, CDR1 is MNHEY and CDR2 is SVGEGT. The germline V and J ends were trimmed by 8 bases and 3 bases, with 20 bases remaining between them. The CDR3 runs 16 residues. CDR3 region: CASGLSALAVYNEQFF. As DNA, the CDR3 is TGTGCCAGCGGACTTAGCGCTCTGGCGGTCTACAATGAGCAGTTCTTC.

This clonotype came up many times. The chain employs TRBV7-3 and TRBJ2-1, with TRBD2 identical over 8 bases. Trimming at V came to 2 bases and at J to 8 bases, leaving 2 bases not matched to a gene. The CDR3 covers 13 residues. Germline CDR1 SGHTA, CDR2 FQGTGA. This CDR3 reads CASSLGREDEQFF. In DNA form, the CDR3 reads TGTGCCAGCAGCTTAGGGCGGGAGGATGAGCAGTTCTTC.

This clonotype was counted many times. J is TRBJ2-5 and V is TRBV6-1; TRBD2 might be the D (6 bases). Germline-derived CDR1 and CDR2 are MNHNS and SASEGT. V dropped 11 bases and J dropped 7 bases, with 20 bases sitting between them. The CDR3 is made up of 13 amino acids. In nucleotides, the CDR3 is TGTGCCGCCCGGGACTCGGGAAGGGGGACCCAGTACTTC. Translation: CAARDSGRGTQYF.

This clonotype was seen at least ten times. The rearrangement uses TRBV9 and TRBJ1-2, with 8 positions matching TRBD1. With V trimmed by 0 bases and J by 5 bases, 3 bases remained unmatched. Germline CDR1 is SGDLS and CDR2 is YYNGEE. This CDR3 has 14 residues. CDR3 nucleotides: TGTGCCAGCAGCGTAGGCAGGGGGCTATATGGCTACACCTTC. It codes for CASSVGRGLYGYTF.

As to this clonotype: The junction departs from the called germline gene at one end, perhaps through a read error. The CDR3 DNA reads as TGTGCCGGCAGCCTAAAAGCGGGACTAGCAGGCGAGCAGTACTTC. This translates into CAGSLKAGLAGEQYF. This sequence joins TRBV14 and TRBJ2-7, with 9 bases lining up with TRBD2. The germline V gene has CDR1 SGHDN and CDR2 FVKESK. The length of the CDR3 is 15 residues.

V usage is TRBV28 and J usage is TRBJ2-7; perhaps TRBD1 as D (5 bases). CDR3 length: 10 amino acids. Germline V gives CDR1 MDHEN, CDR2 SYDVKM. Trimming took 8 bases from V and 12 from J, leaving 14 bases between them. CDR3 sequence (DNA): TGTGCCAGCGGGGCCAGGATCATGTACTTC. Protein product: CASGARIMYF.

The DNA of the CDR3 is TGTGCCAGCAGTCTGATCCTCGGCGTAGGAGGCTACACCTTC. Residues: CASSLILGVGGYTF. This chain links TRBV12-3 or TRBV12-4 with TRBJ1-2; D uncertain. CDR3 size: 14 residues. V lost 5 bases and J 8 bases, leaving 18 bases between the germline ends.

This clonotype was recorded many times. The gene calls are TRBV10-3 and TRBJ1-2; D is undetermined. CDR1 is ENHRY and CDR2 is SYGVKD in the germline V gene. V dropped 0 bases and J dropped 5 bases, with 13 bases sitting between them. CDR3 size: 15 residues. The CDR3 coding sequence is TGTGCCATCAGTGAGTCTGGAGGGCGGGGATATGGCTACACCTTC. It specifies CAISESGGRGYGYTF.

In its sample, this clonotype was seen many times. The J gene is TRBJ2-5, the V gene TRBV6-2 or TRBV6-3; a possible D gene is TRBD1 (6 bases). Trimming shortened V by 2 bases and J by 2 bases, and 9 bases separated the two germline ends. CDR1 is MNHEY, CDR2 SVGEGT, per germline. CDR3 length: 14 residues. In nucleotides, the CDR3 is TGTGCCAGCAGTTACATGAGGGGGCAAGAGACCCAGTACTTC. This sequence encodes CASSYMRGQETQYF.

The chain carries TRBV20-1 and TRBJ2-5; 10 bases map to TRBD1. The junction had 6 bases not matched to a gene; V was cut back by 6 bases and J by 2 bases. Germline-derived CDR1 and CDR2 are DFQATT and SNEGSKA (reference sequence). CDR3 length: 14 amino acids. The CDR3 nucleotides are TGCAGTGCGGCGGGGGGACAGGGGCAAGAGACCCAGTACTTC. It translates to CSAAGGQGQETQYF.

This clonotype was observed a few times. The chain links TRBV28 to TRBJ2-3; TRBD2 agrees at 7 bases. CDR1 is MDHEN, CDR2 SYDVKM, per germline. Losses at the gene ends were 6 bases for V and 2 bases for J; bases not matched to a gene: 2. This CDR3 contains 13 residues. The CDR3: CASRGGYTDTQYF. For the CDR3, the DNA is TGTGCCAGCAGGGGGGGGTACACAGATACGCAGTATTTT.

On this clonotype itself: A much larger clone sits a single nucleotide away, making a read error possible. This sequence joins TRBV3-1 and TRBJ1-1; D is uncertain. The CDR3 runs to 14 residues. Germline V gene lookup returns CDR1 LGHDT and CDR2 YNNKEL (reference sequence). V was cut by 1 base and J by 3 bases, with 9 bases left in between. The CDR3 DNA sequence: TGTGCCAGCAGCCAAGGGGTAGCGGACACTGAAGCTTTCTTT. Translated, it gives CASSQGVADTEAFF.

This clonotype was seen more than once but under ten times. This rearrangement joins TRBV4-1 to TRBJ2-1; no clear D gene. Trimming pared 0 bases from V and 12 bases from J, leaving 12 bases between. CDR1 and CDR2 from the germline V gene are MGHRA and YSYEKL. The CDR3 runs 13 residues. This CDR3 is CASSQDHKLGQFF. CDR3 bases: TGCGCCAGCAGCCAAGATCATAAGCTTGGGCAGTTCTTC.

V usage is TRBV25-1 and J usage is TRBJ1-2; 8 positions agree with TRBD1. Germline loops: CDR1 MGHDK, CDR2 SYGVNS. Trimming took 4 bases from V and 8 from J; bases not matched to a gene: 6. The CDR3 length is 13 residues. Here the CDR3 DNA reads TGTGCCAGCAGTGGGGACAGGCCCGGAGGCTACACCTTC. This translates into CASSGDRPGGYTF.

The V call is TRBV13, the J call TRBJ2-7; 8 bases are a match to TRBD2. Germline-derived CDR1 and CDR2 are PRHDT and FYEKMQ (reference sequence). The CDR3 runs to 16 residues. J was trimmed by 5 bases and V by 5 bases; bases with no gene match: 14. CDR3: CASSPTSGLGLNEQYF. The CDR3 bases are TGTGCCAGCAGCCCAACTTCGGGACTAGGCTTAAACGAGCAGTACTTC.

This chain uses TRBV7-2 with TRBJ2-7, with no clear D. This CDR3 has 13 residues. Per germline, CDR1 SGHTA and CDR2 FQGNSA. Trimming removed 4 bases at V and 7 bases at J, with 14 bases between. The CDR3 nucleotides read TGTGCCAGCAGCTCCCCGGGCTCAAGGGAGCAGTACTTC. Its protein product is CASSSPGSREQYF.

This clonotype was detected only a few times. The V call is TRBV3-1, the J call TRBJ2-3; 11 bases line up with TRBD2. The V gene's germline CDR1 is LGHDT and CDR2 YNNKEL (reference sequence). J lost 7 bases, V lost 4 bases, and 10 bases had no gene match. The CDR3 consists of 16 residues. This chain's CDR3 is CASSPPGLAGGNTQYF. The CDR3 DNA is TGTGCCAGCAGCCCGCCCGGGCTAGCGGGAGGAAATACGCAGTATTTT.

This clonotype has just a few counts. V and J are TRBV27 and TRBJ1-2; the D gene is possibly TRBD1 (6 bases). V was cut by 3 bases and J by 0 bases, with 11 bases left in between. Germline CDR1 MNHEY, CDR2 SMNVEV (reference sequence). The CDR3 consists of 15 residues. DNA for the CDR3: TGTGCCAGCAGTTTCCGGGACATTCCTAACTATGGCTACACCTTC. Translation gives CASSFRDIPNYGYTF.

Only a few counts were recorded for this clonotype. This chain joins TRBV14 and TRBJ1-2; weak D call: TRBD1 (6 bases). Per the germline V gene, CDR1 is SGHDN and CDR2 is FVKESK. The V end lost 1 base, the J end lost 8 bases, and 14 bases lay between the germline ends. The CDR3 is made up of 14 amino acids. CDR3 region: CASSQVRGADGYTF. Here the CDR3 DNA reads TGTGCCAGCAGCCAAGTCCGGGGGGCTGACGGCTACACCTTC.

This clonotype was found once. The chain is built from TRBV6-2 or TRBV6-3 and TRBJ1-6; TRBD1 is a possible D gene (5 bases). Per the germline V gene, CDR1 is MNHEY and CDR2 is SVGEGT. V was trimmed by 6 bases and J by 6 bases, leaving 12 bases between them. This CDR3 has 14 residues. The CDR3 reads CASRTGTSNSPLHF. The CDR3 DNA reads as TGTGCCAGCAGAACCGGGACCAGTAATTCACCCCTCCACTTT.

The genes are TRBV2 and TRBJ2-7; perhaps TRBD2 as D (5 bases). CDR3 length: 15 residues. The V and J ends lost 2 bases and 3 bases respectively, with 14 bases between them. From germline, CDR1 is SNHLY and CDR2 FYNNEI. DNA of the CDR3: TGTGCCAGCAGTGAACAGAGCGTAGGAGGCTACGAGCAGTACTTC. This codes for CASSEQSVGGYEQYF.

The table lists this clonotype with many counts. The chain has TRBV12-3 or TRBV12-4 and TRBJ1-5; 7 bases fit TRBD1. The CDR3 is 17 residues long. J lost 7 bases, V lost 0 bases, and 12 bases had no gene match. The CDR3 region has the DNA TGTGCCAGCAGTTTAGCGTCCCAGGGGGGAGGGGGGCAGCCCCAGCATTTT. This translates into CASSLASQGGGGQPQHF.

This clonotype came up many times. This sequence joins TRBV20-1 and TRBJ2-1, with 11 bases lining up with TRBD1. After removal of 2 bases from V and 7 bases from J, the junction contained 1 base not matched to a gene. Germline V gives CDR1 DFQATT, CDR2 SNEGSKA (reference sequence). This CDR3 has 13 amino acids. This CDR3 reads CSARRDRGNEQFF. As DNA, the CDR3 is TGCAGTGCTAGAAGGGACAGGGGGAATGAGCAGTTCTTC.

The V gene is TRBV19, the J gene TRBJ2-2; D uncertain. This CDR3 region has 16 residues. Germline CDR1 reads LNHDA; CDR2 reads SQIVND (reference sequence). V lost 4 bases, J lost 5 bases, and 17 bases lay in between. CDR3 sequence (DNA): TGTGCCAGTAGTACCACGGTGAACACTTGGACCGGGGAGCTGTTTTTT. Translated: CASSTTVNTWTGELFF.

This clonotype has ten or more counts. The CDR3 loop reads CASIGGNYVEQYF. The DNA of the CDR3 is TGTGCCAGCATCGGGGGCAACTACGTCGAGCAGTACTTC. The V and J genes are TRBV28 and TRBJ2-7; D may correspond to TRBD1 or TRBD2 (6 bases each). Trimming cost V 7 bases and J 6 bases, with 16 bases left between them. This CDR3 region has 13 residues. Germline V gives CDR1 MDHEN, CDR2 SYDVKM. Full variable domain (rest looked up from reference TRBV28 and TRBJ2-7): DVKVTQSSRYLVKRTGEKVFLECVQDMDHENMFWYRQDPGLGLRLIYFSYDVKMKEKGDIPEGYSVSREKKERFSLILESASTNQTSMYLCASIGGNYVEQYFGPGTRLTVT.

This clonotype showed up just a few times. The V and J genes are TRBV18 and TRBJ2-4; D could derive from TRBD1 or TRBD2 (6 bases each). Looked up from germline, CDR1 is KGHSH and CDR2 is LQKENI. The CDR3 has 15 amino acids. The germline V and J ends were trimmed by 5 bases and 1 base, with 12 bases remaining between them. CDR3: CASSTPGAAKNIQYF. The CDR3, as DNA: TGTGCCAGCTCAACCCCGGGGGCTGCCAAAAACATTCAGTACTTC. Full variable domain (remainder filled in from reference TRBV18 and TRBJ2-4): NAGVMQNPRHLVRRRGQEARLRCSPMKGHSHVYWYRQLPEEGLKFMVYLQKENIIDESGMPKERFSAEFPKEGPSILRIQQVVRGDSAAYFCASSTPGAAKNIQYFGAGTRLSVL.

On this clonotype: This may arise from a read error, as a much more abundant clone is one base away. V and J are TRBV6-2 or TRBV6-3 and TRBJ1-1; TRBD1 aligns across 7 bases. The CDR3 extends over 14 amino acids. From germline, CDR1 is MNHEY and CDR2 SVGEGT. With V trimmed by 6 bases and J by 3 bases, 7 bases remained unmatched. The CDR3 sequence is CASRPGQKDTEAFF. In DNA, the CDR3 is TGTGCCAGCAGACCGGGACAGAAGGACACTGAAGCTTTCTTT.